This is a list of T cell receptor beta chains from one sample in a study of identical twins. TCRdb itself ran the 5' RACE reads through MiXCR, one entry per CDR3 protein. Of around 100,000 distinct CDR3 sequences detected, 4.5% to 6.5% appear once; the ten largest clones hold approximately 12%. Specimen: memory T cells sorted from blood. Receptors originate from a woman in her forties or fifties in good health. Each CDR3 is given with its conserved first and last residue. Clone size is shown for a subset of rows, as once, few, many or a class of expanded clone.

abundance,v_gene,j_gene,CDR3aa
many,TRBV7-8,TRBJ1-1,CASSYHGGSGTEAFF
many,TRBV3-1,TRBJ2-3,CASSRTGGSTDTQYF
many,TRBV3-1,TRBJ2-6,CASSPGTTGSGANVLTF
many,TRBV2,TRBJ2-3,CAGSAITDTQYF
NA,TRBV12-3/TRBV12-4,TRBJ1-5,CASSLGLGQPQHF
NA,TRBV5-4,TRBJ2-1,CASSLAGLRNNEQFF
NA,TRBV5-1,TRBJ2-1,CASSWAVGTNEQFF
many,TRBV27,TRBJ2-7,CASSPQGLTSYEQYF
many,TRBV3-1,TRBJ2-7,CASSQGTSGRRNEQYF
many,TRBV4-2,TRBJ2-5,CASSQESLAGVVETQYF
NA,TRBV9,TRBJ1-1,CASSPRGQMGTEAFF
many,TRBV20-1,TRBJ1-1,CSARGPGGDTEAFF
many,TRBV29-1,TRBJ2-1,CGSGGSDIEQFF
few,TRBV7-9,TRBJ1-3,CASSLGSSSLGGNTIYF
many,TRBV20-1,TRBJ1-4,CSAAQHRGLSEKLFF
many,TRBV5-1,TRBJ2-1,CASSSSQGANSQFF
many,TRBV3-1,TRBJ2-3,CASSYDRRGPTDTQYF